One and the same sample provided the 14 T cell receptor beta chains below, sequenced in a study of shared clonotypes between healthy human individuals. Clones were read by immunoSEQ multiplex PCR, and TCRdb kept only the in-frame ones, dropping some. Of under 2.5 million clones in the sample, roughly 92% were seen once. The specimen was naive CD4+ T cells from PBMCs. This sample's subset: CD45RA+ positively selected. These TCRs come from a man between 18 and 29 years old in good health. Some clones in this sample may be carry-over from other donors' samples.

Remarks on this clone: In the same sample, other DNA sequences code for this CDR3. The V call is TRBV5-1, the J call TRBJ2-1; a possible D gene is TRBD2 (7 bases). CDR1 SGHRS and CDR2 YFSETQ come from the germline V gene. V was shortened by 0 bases and J by 4 bases, with 17 bases between the two germline ends. The CDR3 length is 17 residues. CDR3: CASSLGSGGGSYNEQFF. The CDR3, as DNA: TGCGCCAGCAGCTTGGGATCGGGGGGCGGGTCTTACAATGAGCAGTTCTTC.

This rearrangement joins TRBV5-4 to TRBJ2-5; 7 bases line up with TRBD1. CDR1 SGHNT and CDR2 YYREEE come from the germline V gene (reference sequence). Trimming removed 4 bases from V and 1 base from J; junction bases left unmatched: 4. CDR3 size: 14 residues. The CDR3 coding sequence is TGTGCCAGCAGCCCGGGACAGCTCCAAGAGACCCAGTACTTC. As protein: CASSPGQLQETQYF. Looking up the rest from reference TRBV5-4 and TRBJ2-5 gives the full variable domain: ETGVTQSPTHLIKTRGQQVTLRCSSQSGHNTVSWYQQALGQGPQFIFQYYREEENGRGNFPPRFSGLQFPNYSSELNVNALELDDSALYLCASSPGQLQETQYFGPGTRLLVL.

The rearrangement links TRBV6-1 to TRBJ2-7, with TRBD1 identical over 7 bases. The CDR3 contains 14 residues. Germline-derived CDR1 and CDR2 are MNHNS and SASEGT. With 4 bases clipped from V and 0 bases from J, the junction kept 3 bases outside the gene matches. The chain's CDR3 is CASSGGQFSYEQYF. In DNA, the CDR3 is TGTGCCAGCAGTGGGGGACAGTTCTCCTACGAGCAGTACTTC.

The CDR3 bases are TGCGCCAGCAGATGGGGCTCTAGCTCCTACGAGCAGTACTTC. It encodes CASRWGSSSYEQYF. This rearrangement joins TRBV5-1 to TRBJ2-7, with D perhaps matching TRBD1 (5 bases). The CDR3 covers 14 residues. Germline lookup yields CDR1 SGHRS and CDR2 YFSETQ. Trimming removed 5 bases from V and 0 bases from J, with 12 bases in between.

The chain employs TRBV6-1 and TRBJ2-4, with D perhaps TRBD1 or TRBD2 (6 bases each). The ends were cut back, 3 bases at V and 0 bases at J, with 12 bases in the middle. Germline V CDR1 and CDR2: MNHNS, SASEGT. The CDR3 spans 16 residues. The CDR3 loop is CASSEVRGLAKNIQYF. The CDR3 coding sequence is TGTGCCAGCAGTGAGGTCCGGGGGCTAGCCAAAAACATTCAGTACTTC.

J is TRBJ2-3 and V is TRBV29-1; 8 positions agree with TRBD2. The CDR3 is made up of 14 amino acids. V lost 6 bases, J lost 1 base, and 6 bases stayed unmatched. CDR1 is SQVTM and CDR2 is ANQGSEA in the germline V gene. CDR3 DNA sequence: TGCAGCGTCAGAGCGGGAGCGGGCACAGATACGCAGTATTTT. Protein sequence: CSVRAGAGTDTQYF.

The genes are TRBV27 and TRBJ2-6, with 7 bases matching TRBD2. With 5 bases clipped from V and 4 bases from J, the junction kept 5 bases outside the gene matches. Germline assignment: CDR1 MNHEY and CDR2 SMNVEV (reference sequence). CDR3 size: 15 residues. CDR3 sequence reads: CASSQGGVGANVLTF. The CDR3 DNA reads as TGTGCCAGCAGTCAGGGAGGGGTCGGGGCCAACGTCCTGACTTTC.

The CDR3 DNA follows: TGTGCCAGTAATTCATTAGCGGGACGTGATCAAGATACGCAGTATTTT. It is translated as CASNSLAGRDQDTQYF. V usage is TRBV19 and J usage is TRBJ2-3, with 8 nucleotides matching TRBD2. This CDR3 is 16 amino acids long. J gave up 5 bases and V 7 bases, and 14 bases lay outside the gene matches. CDR1 and CDR2 from the germline V gene are LNHDA and SQIVND (reference sequence).

The V and J genes are TRBV5-1 and TRBJ2-3, with 7 bases matching TRBD1. The length of the CDR3 is 16 residues. With V trimmed by 3 bases and J by 5 bases, 12 bases remained unmatched. Germline V gene data show CDR1 as SGHRS and CDR2 as YFSETQ. The CDR3 region has the DNA TGCGCCAGCAGCTCAGGACAGGCCGAAGCAAGAGATACGCAGTATTTT. Its protein product is CASSSGQAEARDTQYF.

V is TRBV7-3 and J is TRBJ2-1, with unresolved D. The germline V gene has CDR1 SGHTA and CDR2 FQGTGA. This CDR3 has 16 amino acids. V shed 5 bases and J shed 8 bases, with 22 bases lying between them. Written as DNA, the CDR3 is TGTGCCAGCAGCCTATCCCTCGTCCAACGAGGCGATGAGCAGTTCTTC. As protein: CASSLSLVQRGDEQFF. Based on the CDR3 plus reference TRBV7-3 and TRBJ2-1, the full variable domain is GAGVSQTPSNKVTEKGKYVELRCDPISGHTALYWYRQSLGQGPEFLIYFQGTGAADDSGLPNDRFFAVRPEGSVSTLKIQRTERGDSAVYLCASSLSLVQRGDEQFFGPGTRLTVL.

The chain employs TRBV10-3 and TRBJ2-5, with 7 positions matching TRBD2. After removal of 0 bases from V and 0 bases from J, the junction contained 4 bases not matched to a gene. CDR1 is ENHRY and CDR2 is SYGVKD in the germline V gene. The CDR3 runs to 16 residues. This CDR3 reads CAISESPGGYQETQYF. The CDR3 region has the DNA TGTGCCATCAGTGAGTCACCCGGGGGGTACCAAGAGACCCAGTACTTC.

This chain uses TRBV9 with TRBJ2-7; D gene uncertain. V was pared by 0 bases and J by 5 bases, with 9 bases between. CDR3 size: 13 residues. CDR1 and CDR2 from the germline V gene are SGDLS and YYNGEE. Here the CDR3 reads CASSVALAHEQYF. CDR3 in DNA: TGTGCCAGCAGCGTAGCTTTAGCCCACGAGCAGTACTTC.

The chain has TRBV7-3 and TRBJ2-1, with D perhaps matching TRBD2 (6 bases). V shed 7 bases and J shed 0 bases, with 10 bases lying between them. This CDR3 contains 14 residues. Germline V gene sequence: CDR1 SGHTA, CDR2 FQGTGA. The CDR3: CASKRGSSYNEQFF. CDR3 in DNA: TGTGCCAGCAAACGGGGGAGCTCCTACAATGAGCAGTTCTTC.

The genes are TRBV2 and TRBJ2-3, with TRBD2 identical over 12 bases. This CDR3 region has 17 residues. V lost 6 bases and J lost 2; bases outside the gene matches: 9. In germline, CDR1 is SNHLY, CDR2 FYNNEI. This chain's CDR3 is CASRPRGLAGSTDTQYF. The CDR3 nucleotides read TGTGCCAGCAGACCCCGGGGACTAGCGGGCTCCACAGATACGCAGTATTTT.